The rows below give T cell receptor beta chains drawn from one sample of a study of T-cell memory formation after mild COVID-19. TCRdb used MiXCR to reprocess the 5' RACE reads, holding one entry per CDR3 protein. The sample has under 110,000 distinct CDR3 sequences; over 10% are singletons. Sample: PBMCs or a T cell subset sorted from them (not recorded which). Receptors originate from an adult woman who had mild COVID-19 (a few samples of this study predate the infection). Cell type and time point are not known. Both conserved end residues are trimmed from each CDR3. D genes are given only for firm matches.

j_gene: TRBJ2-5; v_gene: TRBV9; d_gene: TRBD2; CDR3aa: ASSLFSGGPETQY
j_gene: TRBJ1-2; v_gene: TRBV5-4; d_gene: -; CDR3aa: ASSLEGFIYGYT
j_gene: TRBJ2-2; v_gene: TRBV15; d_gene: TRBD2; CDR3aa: ATSRELAGSTGELF
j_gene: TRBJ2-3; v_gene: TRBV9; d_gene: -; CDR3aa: AAGAGADTQY
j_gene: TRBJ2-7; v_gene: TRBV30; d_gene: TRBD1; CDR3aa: AWGLGTGLYEQY
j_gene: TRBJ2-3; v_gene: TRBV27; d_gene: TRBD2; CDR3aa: ASQPPPEAGGPDTQY
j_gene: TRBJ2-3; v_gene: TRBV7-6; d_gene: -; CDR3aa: ASSFGPAQRRDTQY
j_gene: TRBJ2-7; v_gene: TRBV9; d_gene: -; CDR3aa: ASSVTLGYEQY
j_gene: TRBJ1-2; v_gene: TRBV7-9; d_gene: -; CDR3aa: ASSSRDTGGGYT
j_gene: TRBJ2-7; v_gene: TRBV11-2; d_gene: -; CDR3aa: ASSLRAGAEYEQY
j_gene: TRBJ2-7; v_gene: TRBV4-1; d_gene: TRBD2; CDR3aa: ASSHRLAGAYEQY
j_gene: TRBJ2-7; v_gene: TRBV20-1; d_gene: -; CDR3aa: SARLAASYEQY
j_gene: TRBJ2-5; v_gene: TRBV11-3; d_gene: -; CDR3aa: ASSSGSGSQETQY
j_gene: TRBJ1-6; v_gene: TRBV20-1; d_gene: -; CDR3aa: SARVQERQLLH
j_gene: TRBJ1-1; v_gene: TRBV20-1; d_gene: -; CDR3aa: SARVDPEAF
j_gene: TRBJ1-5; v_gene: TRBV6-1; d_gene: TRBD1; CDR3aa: ASSVYRGGGNQPQH
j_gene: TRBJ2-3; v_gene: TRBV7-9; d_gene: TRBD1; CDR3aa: ASSPTGGIGDTQY
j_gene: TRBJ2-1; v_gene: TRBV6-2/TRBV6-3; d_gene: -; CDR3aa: ASSYLGDEQF
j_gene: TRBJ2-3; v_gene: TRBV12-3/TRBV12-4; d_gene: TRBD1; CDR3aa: ASRGDREPTDTQY
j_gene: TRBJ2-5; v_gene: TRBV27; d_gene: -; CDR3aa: ASSLAGGETQY
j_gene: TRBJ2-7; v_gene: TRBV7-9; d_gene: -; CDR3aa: ASSNSKWHEQY
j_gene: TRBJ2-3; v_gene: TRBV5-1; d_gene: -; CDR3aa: ASSVGQGTDTQY
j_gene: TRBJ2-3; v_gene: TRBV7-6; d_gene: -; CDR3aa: ASSAGQGGADTQY
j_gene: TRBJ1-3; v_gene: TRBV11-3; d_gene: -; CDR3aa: ASSFRGNTIY
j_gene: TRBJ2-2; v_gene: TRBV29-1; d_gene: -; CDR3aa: SVEAQGGNTGELF
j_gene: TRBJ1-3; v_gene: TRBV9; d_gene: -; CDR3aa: ASSVAGDPGNTIY
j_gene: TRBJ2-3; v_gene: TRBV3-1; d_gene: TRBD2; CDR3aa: ASSQRAGGITDTQY
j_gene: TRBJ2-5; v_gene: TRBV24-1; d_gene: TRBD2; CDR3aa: ATSDETSRETQY
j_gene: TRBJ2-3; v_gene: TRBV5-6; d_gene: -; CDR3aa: ASSPEGRTDTQY
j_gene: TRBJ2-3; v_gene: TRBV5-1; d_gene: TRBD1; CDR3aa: ASSLRTGVTDTQY
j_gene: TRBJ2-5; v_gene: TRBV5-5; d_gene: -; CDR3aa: ASTQDIQETQY
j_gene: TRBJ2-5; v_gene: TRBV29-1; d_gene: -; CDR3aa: SVDGKLLAPNSWETQY
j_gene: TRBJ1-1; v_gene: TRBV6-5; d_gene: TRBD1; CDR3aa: ASSPTGERGDTEAF
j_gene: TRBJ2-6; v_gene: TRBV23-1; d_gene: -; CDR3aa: ASSRIGAQGGIPP
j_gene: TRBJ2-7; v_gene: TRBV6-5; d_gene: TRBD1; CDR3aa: ASSGTGLYEQY
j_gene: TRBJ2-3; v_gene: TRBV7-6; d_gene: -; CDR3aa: ASSSGHTDTQY
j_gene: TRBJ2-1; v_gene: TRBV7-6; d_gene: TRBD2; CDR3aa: ASSLESGGASEQF
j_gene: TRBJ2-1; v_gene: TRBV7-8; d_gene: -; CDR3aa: ASSLATRVPYNEQF
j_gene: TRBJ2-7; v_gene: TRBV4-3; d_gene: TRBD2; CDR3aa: ASSQGGSGGTYEQY
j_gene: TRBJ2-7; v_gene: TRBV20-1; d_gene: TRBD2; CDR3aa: SASSGDAYEQY
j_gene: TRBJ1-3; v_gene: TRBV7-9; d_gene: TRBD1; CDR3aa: ASSLGQAYPTGNTIY
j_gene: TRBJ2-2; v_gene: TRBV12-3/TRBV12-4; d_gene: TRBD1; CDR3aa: ATKQGSNTGELF
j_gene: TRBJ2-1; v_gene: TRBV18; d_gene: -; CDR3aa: ASSYFREGASYNEQF
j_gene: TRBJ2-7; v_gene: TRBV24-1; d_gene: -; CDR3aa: ATSPPGSYEQY
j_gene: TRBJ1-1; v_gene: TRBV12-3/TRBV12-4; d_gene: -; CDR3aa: ASSQTANTEAF
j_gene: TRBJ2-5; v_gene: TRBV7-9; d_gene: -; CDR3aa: ASSLSPYQETQY
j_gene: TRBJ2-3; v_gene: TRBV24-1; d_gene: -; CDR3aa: ATSDNQGLDTDTQY
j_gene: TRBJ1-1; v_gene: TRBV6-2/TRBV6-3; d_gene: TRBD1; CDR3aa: ASSGTGEYTEAF
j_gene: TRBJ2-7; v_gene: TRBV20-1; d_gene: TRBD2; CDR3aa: SARDRASGAYEQY
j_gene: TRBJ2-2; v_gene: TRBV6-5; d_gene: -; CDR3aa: ASSGPSAGELF
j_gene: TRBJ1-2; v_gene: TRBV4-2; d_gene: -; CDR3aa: ASSQVGREDYGYT
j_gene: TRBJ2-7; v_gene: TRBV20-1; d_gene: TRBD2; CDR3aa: SARIGLAGGPYEQY
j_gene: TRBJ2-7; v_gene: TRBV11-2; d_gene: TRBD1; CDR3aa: ASSPTDRGDEQY
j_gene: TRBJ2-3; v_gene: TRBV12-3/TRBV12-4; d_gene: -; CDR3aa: ASSLAASTDTQY
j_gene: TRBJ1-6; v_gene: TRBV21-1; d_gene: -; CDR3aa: ASSKGKGRSYNSPLH
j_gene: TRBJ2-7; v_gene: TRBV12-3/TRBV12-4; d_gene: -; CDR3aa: ASSRQEISYEQY
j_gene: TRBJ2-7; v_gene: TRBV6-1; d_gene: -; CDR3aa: ASSENFYEQY
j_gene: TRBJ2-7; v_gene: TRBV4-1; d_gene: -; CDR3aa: ASSQVGTVEQY
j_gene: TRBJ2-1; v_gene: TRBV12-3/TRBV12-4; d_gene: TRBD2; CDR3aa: ASSFLPPSGGADEQF
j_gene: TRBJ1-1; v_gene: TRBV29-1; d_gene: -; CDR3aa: SVDEPPGAF